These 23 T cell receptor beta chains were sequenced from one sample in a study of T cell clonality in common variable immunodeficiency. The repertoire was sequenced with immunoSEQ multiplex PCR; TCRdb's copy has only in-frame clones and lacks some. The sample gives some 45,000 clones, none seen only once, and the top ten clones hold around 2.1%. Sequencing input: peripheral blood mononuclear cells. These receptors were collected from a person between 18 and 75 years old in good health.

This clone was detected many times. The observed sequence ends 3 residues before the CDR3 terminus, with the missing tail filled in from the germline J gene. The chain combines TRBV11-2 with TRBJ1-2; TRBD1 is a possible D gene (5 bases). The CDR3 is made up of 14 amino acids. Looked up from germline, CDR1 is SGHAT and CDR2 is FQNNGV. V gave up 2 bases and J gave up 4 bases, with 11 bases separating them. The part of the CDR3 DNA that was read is TGTGCCAGCAGCTTATTCACAGGCGCCTATGGC. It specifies CASSLFTGAYG. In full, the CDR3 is CASSLFTGAYGYTF.

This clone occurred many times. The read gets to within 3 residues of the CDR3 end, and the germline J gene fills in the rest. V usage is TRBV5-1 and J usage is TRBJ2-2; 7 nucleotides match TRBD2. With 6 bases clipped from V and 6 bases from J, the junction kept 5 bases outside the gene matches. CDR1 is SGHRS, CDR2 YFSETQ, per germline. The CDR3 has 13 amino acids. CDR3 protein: CASTPGGPGELFF. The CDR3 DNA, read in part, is TGCGCCAGCACTCCGGGGGGACCCGGGGAG.

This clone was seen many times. CDR3 residues: CASSPWTPGTGELFF. The CDR3 DNA, read in part, is TGTGCCAGCAGCCCATGGACTCCTGGCACCGGGGAG. This chain joins TRBV11-2 and TRBJ2-2; perhaps TRBD2 as D (5 bases). Read sequence stops 3 residues before the CDR3 end, and the germline J gene provides the missing end. V lost 5 bases, J lost 4 bases, and 14 bases lay in between. Germline CDR1 reads SGHAT; CDR2 reads FQNNGV. This CDR3 is built from 15 residues.

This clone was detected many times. CDR3 bases read: TGCGCCAGCAGCGCGGGACAGGGGGGGTACGAG. Residues: CASSAGQGGYE. The entire CDR3 protein is CASSAGQGGYEQYF. The chain carries TRBV5-1 and TRBJ2-7; 11 positions match TRBD1. Sequencing ends 3 residues short of the CDR3 end; the germline J gene provides the rest. This CDR3 comprises 14 residues. Germline V gene data show CDR1 as SGHRS and CDR2 as YFSETQ. Losses at the gene ends were 4 bases for V and 4 bases for J; bases not matched to a gene: 4.

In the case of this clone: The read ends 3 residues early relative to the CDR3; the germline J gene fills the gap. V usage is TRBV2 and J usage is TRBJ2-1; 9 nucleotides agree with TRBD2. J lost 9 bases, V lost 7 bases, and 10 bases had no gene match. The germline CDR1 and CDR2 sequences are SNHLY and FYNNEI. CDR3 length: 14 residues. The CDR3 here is CASNWAGGLSEQFF. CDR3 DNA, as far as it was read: TGTGCCAGCAATTGGGCGGGGGGGCTGAGTGAG.

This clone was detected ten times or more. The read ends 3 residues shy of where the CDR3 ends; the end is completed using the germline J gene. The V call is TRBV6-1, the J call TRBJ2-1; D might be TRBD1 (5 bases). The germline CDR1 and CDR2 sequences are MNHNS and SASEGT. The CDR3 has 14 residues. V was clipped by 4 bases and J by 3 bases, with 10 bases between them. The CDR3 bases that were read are TGTGCCAGCAGTGCCGACAGAAACTACAATGAG. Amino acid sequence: CASSADRNYNE. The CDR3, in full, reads CASSADRNYNEQFF.

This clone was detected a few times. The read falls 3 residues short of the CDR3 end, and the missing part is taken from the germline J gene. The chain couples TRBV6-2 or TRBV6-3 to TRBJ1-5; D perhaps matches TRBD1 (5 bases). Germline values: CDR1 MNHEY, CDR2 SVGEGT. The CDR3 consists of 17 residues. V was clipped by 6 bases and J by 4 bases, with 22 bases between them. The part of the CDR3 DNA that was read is TGTGCCAGCAGCCCAAACCGACGAGGACACGAAAATCAGCCC. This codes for CASSPNRRGHENQP. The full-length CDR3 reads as CASSPNRRGHENQPQHF.

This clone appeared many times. The part of the CDR3 DNA that was read is TGTGCCAGCACCCAGAGCTCTGGGGCCAACGTC. Translated, it gives CASTQSSGANV. Given in full, the CDR3 is CASTQSSGANVLTF. This chain joins TRBV2 and TRBJ2-6; D not certain. The observed sequence ends 3 residues before the CDR3 terminus, with the missing tail filled in from the germline J gene. The CDR3 is 14 residues long. The ends were cut back, 7 bases at V and 0 bases at J, with 7 bases in the middle. In germline, CDR1 is SNHLY, CDR2 FYNNEI.

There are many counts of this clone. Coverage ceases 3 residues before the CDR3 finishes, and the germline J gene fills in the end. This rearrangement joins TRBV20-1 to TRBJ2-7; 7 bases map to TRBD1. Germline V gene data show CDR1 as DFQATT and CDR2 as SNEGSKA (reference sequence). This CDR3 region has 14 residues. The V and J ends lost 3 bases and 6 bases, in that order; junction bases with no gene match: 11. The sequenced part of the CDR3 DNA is TGCAGTGCTAGCCTGCACAGGGGCGTTGGCGAG. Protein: CSASLHRGVGE. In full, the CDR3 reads CSASLHRGVGEQYF.

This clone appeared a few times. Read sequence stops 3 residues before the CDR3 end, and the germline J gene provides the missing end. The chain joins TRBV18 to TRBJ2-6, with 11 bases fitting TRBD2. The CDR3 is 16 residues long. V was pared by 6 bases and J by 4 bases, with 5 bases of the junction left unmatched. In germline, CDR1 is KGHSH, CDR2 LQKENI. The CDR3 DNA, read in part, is TGTGCCAGCTCCCCGACTAGCGGGGCAGGGGCCAACGTC. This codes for CASSPTSGAGANV. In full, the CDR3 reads CASSPTSGAGANVLTF.

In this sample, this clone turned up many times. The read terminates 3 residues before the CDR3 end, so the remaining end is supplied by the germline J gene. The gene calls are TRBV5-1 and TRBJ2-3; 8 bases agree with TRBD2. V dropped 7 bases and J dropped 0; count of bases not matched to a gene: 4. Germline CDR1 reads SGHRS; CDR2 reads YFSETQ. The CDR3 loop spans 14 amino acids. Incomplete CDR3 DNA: TGCGCCAGCGGGGCTAGCGGGAGCACAGATACG. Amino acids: CASGASGSTDT. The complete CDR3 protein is CASGASGSTDTQYF.

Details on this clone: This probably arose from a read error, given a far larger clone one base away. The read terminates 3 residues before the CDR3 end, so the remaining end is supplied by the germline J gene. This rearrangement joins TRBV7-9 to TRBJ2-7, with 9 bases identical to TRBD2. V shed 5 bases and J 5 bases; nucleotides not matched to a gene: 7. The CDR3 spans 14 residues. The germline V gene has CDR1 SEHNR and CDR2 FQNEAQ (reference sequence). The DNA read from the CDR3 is TGTGCCAGCAGCCCCCGCTTAGCGGGAGACGAG. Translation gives CASSPRLAGDE. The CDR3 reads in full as CASSPRLAGDEQYF.

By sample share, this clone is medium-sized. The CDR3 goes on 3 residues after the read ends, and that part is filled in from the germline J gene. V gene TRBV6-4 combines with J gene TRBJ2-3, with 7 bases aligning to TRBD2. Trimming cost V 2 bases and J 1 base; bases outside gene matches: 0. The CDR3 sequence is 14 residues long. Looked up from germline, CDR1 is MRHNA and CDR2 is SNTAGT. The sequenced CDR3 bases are TGTGCCAGCAGTGACACTAGCGGCACAGATACG. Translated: CASSDTSGTDT. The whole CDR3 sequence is CASSDTSGTDTQYF.

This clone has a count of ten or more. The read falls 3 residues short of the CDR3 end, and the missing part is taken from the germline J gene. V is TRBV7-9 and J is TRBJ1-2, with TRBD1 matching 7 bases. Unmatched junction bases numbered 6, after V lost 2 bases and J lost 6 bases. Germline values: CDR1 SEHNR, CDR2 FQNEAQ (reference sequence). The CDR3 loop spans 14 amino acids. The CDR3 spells CASSLITGENGYTF. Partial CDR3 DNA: TGTGCCAGCAGCTTAATCACAGGGGAGAATGGC.

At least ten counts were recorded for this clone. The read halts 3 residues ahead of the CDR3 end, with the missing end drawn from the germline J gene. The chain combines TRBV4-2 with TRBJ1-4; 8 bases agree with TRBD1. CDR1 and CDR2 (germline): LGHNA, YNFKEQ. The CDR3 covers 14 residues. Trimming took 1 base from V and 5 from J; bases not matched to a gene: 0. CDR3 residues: CASSQGTGNEKLFF. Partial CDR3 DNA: TGTGCCAGCAGCCAAGGGACAGGGAATGAAAAA.

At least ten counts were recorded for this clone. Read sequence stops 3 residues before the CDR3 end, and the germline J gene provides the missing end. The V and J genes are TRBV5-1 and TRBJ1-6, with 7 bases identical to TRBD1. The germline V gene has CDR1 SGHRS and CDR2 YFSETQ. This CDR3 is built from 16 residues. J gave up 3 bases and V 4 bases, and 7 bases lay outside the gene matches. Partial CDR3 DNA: TGCGCCAGCAGCGTCTCGGGACAGAACTATAATTCACCC. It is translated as CASSVSGQNYNSP. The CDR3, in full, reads CASSVSGQNYNSPLHF. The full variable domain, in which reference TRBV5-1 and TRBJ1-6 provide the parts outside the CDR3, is KAGVTQTPRYLIKTRGQQVTLSCSPISGHRSVSWYQQTPGQGLQFLFEYFSETQRNKGNFPGRFSGRQFSNSRSEMNVSTLELGDSALYLCASSVSGQNYNSPLHFGNGTRLTVT.

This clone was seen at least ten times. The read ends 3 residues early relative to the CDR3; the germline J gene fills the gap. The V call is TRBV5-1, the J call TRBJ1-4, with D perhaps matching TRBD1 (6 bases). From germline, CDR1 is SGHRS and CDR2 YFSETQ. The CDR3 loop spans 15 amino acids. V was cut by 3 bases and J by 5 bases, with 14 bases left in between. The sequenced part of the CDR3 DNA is TGCGCCAGCAGCTCAACAGGGAAGGGCAATGAAAAA. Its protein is CASSSTGKGNEK. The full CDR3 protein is CASSSTGKGNEKLFF.

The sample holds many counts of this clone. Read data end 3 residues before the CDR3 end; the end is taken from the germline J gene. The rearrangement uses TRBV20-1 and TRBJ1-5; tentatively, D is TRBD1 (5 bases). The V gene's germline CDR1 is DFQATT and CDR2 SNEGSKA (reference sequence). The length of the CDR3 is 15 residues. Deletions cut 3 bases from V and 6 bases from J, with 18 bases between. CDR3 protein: CSASPLLEGAQPQHF. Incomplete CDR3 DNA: TGCAGTGCTAGTCCCCTACTGGAAGGGGCTCAGCCC.

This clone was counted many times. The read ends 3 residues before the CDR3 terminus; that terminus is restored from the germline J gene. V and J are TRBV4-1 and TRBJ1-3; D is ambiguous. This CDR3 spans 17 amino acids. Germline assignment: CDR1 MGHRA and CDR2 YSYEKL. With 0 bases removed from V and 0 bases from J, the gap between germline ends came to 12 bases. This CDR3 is CASSQDPGRDSGNTIYF. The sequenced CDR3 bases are TGCGCCAGCAGCCAAGATCCAGGCCGCGACTCTGGAAACACC.

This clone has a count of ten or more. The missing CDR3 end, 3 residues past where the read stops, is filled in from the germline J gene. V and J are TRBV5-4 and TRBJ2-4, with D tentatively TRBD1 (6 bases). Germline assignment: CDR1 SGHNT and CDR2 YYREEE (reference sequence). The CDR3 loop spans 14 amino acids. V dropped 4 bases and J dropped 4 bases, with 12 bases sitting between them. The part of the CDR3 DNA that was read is TGTGCCAGCAGCCCTCCGGGACAAAAAAACATT. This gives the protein CASSPPGQKNI. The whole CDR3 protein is CASSPPGQKNIQYF. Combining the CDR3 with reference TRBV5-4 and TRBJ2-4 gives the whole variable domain ETGVTQSPTHLIKTRGQQVTLRCSSQSGHNTVSWYQQALGQGPQFIFQYYREEENGRGNFPPRFSGLQFPNYSSELNVNALELDDSALYLCASSPPGQKNIQYFGAGTRLSVL.

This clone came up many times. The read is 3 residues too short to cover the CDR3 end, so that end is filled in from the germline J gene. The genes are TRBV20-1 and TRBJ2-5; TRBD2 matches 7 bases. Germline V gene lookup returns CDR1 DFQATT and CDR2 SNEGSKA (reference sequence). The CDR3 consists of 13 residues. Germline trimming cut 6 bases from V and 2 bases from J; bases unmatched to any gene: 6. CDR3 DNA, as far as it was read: TGCAGTGCCAGATGGGGGGGTCAAGAGACC. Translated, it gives CSARWGGQET. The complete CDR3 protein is CSARWGGQETQYF.

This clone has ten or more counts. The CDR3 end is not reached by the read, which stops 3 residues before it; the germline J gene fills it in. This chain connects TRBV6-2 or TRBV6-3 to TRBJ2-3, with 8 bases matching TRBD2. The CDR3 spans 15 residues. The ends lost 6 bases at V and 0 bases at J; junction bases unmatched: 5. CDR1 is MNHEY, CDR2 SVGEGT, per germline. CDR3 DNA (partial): TGTGCCAGCAGCCCAGGACTAGCTAGCACAGATACG. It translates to CASSPGLASTDT. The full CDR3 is CASSPGLASTDTQYF.

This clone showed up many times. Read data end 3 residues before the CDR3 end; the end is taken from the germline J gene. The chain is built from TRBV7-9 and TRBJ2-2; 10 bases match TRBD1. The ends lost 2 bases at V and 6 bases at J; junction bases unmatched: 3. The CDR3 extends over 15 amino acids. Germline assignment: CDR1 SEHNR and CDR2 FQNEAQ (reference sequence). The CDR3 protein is CASSLSGQGAGELFF. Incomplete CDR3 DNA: TGTGCCAGCAGCTTATCTGGACAGGGGGCCGGGGAG. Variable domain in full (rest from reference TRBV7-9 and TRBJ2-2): DTGVSQNPRHKITKRGQNVTFRCDPISEHNRLYWYRQTLGQGPEFLTYFQNEAQLEKSRLLSDRFSAERPKGSFSTLEIQRTEQGDSAMYLCASSLSGQGAGELFFGEGSRLTVL.